This record covers a single TCR beta chain. Its antigen is unidentified. These data belong to a study of monozygotic twins with inflammatory bowel disease. Findings and caveats of the study: Concordant and discordant twins showed no difference in repertoire similarity, possibly from limited power. A reduction in TCRbeta diversity (inverse Simpson) was seen in IBD patients relative to healthy co-twins. Among patients, repertoires may have gained variability from differing immunosuppressive treatments.

Isolation of total RNA was performed on whole blood, with no prior T cell sorting. This CDR3 is 17 amino acids long. Germline CDR1 and CDR2: SGHVS and FQNEAQ. From its re-call of the 5' RACE reads, TCRdb lists each CDR3 protein once, without DNA. Its table records over 110,000 distinct CDR3 sequences. This TCR was sampled from a human donor with ulcerative colitis or Crohn's disease, or a healthy co-twin of an affected twin (not recorded which). V and J are TRBV7-8 and TRBJ1-5; TCRdb calls TRBD1, which cannot be checked without DNA. Sequencing input: blood. CDR3 residues: CASSSLFQGVQGQPQHF.